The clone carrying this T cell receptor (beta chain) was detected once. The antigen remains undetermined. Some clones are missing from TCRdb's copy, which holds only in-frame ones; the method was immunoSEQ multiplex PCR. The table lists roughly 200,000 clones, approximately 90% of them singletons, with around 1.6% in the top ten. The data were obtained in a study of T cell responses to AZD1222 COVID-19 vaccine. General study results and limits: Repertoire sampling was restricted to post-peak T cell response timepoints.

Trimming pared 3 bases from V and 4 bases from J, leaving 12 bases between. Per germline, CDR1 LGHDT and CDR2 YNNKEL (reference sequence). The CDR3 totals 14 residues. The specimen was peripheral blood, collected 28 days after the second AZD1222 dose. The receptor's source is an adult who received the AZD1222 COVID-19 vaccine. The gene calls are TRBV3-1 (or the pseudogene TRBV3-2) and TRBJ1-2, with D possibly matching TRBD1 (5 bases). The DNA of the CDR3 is TGTGCCAGCAGCCAGACAGTCAAGGGCTATGGCTACACCTTC. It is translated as CASSQTVKGYGYTF.